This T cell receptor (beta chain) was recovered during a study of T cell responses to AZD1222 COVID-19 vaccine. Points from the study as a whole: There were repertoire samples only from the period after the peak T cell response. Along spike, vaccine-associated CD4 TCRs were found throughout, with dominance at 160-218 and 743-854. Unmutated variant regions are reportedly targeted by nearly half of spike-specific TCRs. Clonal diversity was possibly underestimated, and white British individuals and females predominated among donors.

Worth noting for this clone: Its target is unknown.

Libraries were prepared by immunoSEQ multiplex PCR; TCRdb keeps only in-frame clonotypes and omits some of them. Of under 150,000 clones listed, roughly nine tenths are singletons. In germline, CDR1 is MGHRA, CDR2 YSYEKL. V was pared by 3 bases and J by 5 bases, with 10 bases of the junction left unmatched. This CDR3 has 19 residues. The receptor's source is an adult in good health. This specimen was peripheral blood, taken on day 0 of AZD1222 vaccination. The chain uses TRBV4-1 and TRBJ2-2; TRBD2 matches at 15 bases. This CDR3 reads CASSHSGTSGRRRTGELFF. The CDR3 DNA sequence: TGCGCCAGCAGCCACTCCGGGACTAGCGGGAGGAGGCGGACCGGGGAGCTGTTTTTT.